These 2 T cell receptor beta chains share one sample of origin, sequenced in a study of chemoradiotherapy in HPV16-positive cancers. Data came from immunoSEQ multiplex PCR; TCRdb stores just in-frame clones and leaves some out. The table has more than 7,000 clones, about 83% seen once. This specimen was blood, taken from a patient who underwent chemoradiotherapy. The receptors were sampled from a human donor with HPV-associated anogenital cancer.

The genes are TRBV29-1 and TRBJ2-1; D is perhaps TRBD2 (6 bases). Germline assignment: CDR1 SQVTM and CDR2 ANQGSEA. The CDR3 covers 13 residues. V lost 4 bases and J 7 bases, leaving 14 bases between the germline ends. The CDR3 spells CSVGGRGGNEQFF. The CDR3 DNA reads TGCAGCGTTGGAGGGCGGGGCGGGAATGAGCAGTTCTTC.

The table lists this clone with a few counts. The chain recombines TRBV29-1 with TRBJ1-6, with D uncertain. Trimming stripped 6 bases from V and 6 bases from J, with 12 bases between. In germline, CDR1 is SQVTM, CDR2 ANQGSEA. CDR3 length: 13 amino acids. CDR3 bases: TGCAGCGTCGCGGTGGAGCTTAATTCACCCCTCCACTTT. This codes for CSVAVELNSPLHF.